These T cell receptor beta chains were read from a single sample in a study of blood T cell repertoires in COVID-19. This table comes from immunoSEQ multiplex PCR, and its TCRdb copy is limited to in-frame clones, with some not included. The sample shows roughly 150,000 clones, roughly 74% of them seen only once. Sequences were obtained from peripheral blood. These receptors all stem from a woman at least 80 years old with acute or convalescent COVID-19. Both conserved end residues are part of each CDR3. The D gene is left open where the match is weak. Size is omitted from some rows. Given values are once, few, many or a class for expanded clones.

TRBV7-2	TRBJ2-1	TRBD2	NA	TGTGCCAGCAGCTCCTCCGGGACTAGAGACAATGAGCAGTTCTTC	CASSSSGTRDNEQFF
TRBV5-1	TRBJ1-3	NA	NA	TGCGCCAGCAGTCCGACGCAGGGTAGAAACACCATATATTTT	CASSPTQGRNTIYF
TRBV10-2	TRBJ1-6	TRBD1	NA	TGCGCCAGCAGCCGGGACAGCGGGAATTCACCCCTCCACTTT	CASSRDSGNSPLHF
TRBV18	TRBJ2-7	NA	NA	TGTGCCAGCTCACCACGGGTAGGAGGGTACGAGCAGTACTTC	CASSPRVGGYEQYF
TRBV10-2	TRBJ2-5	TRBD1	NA	TGCGCCAGCAGTGAACAGGGGACGGGAGAGACCCAGTACTTC	CASSEQGTGETQYF
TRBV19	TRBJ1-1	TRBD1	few	TGTGCCAGTAGTATAACCCCGGCAGGGGGTCCTGAAGCTTTCTTT	CASSITPAGGPEAFF
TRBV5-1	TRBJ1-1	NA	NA	TGCGCCAGCAGCTTGGTCACGGCAGGGAATGAAGCTTTCTTT	CASSLVTAGNEAFF
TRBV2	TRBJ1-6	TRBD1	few	TGTGCCAGCAGTGCGAACAGGGGGGGGAATTCACCCCTCCACTTT	CASSANRGGNSPLHF
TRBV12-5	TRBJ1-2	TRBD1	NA	TGTGCTAGTGGCCCGGACAGGGGATATGGCTACACCTTC	CASGPDRGYGYTF
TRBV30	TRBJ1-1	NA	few	TGTGCCTGGAGTGTACAGATGAACACTGAAGCTTTCTTT	CAWSVQMNTEAFF
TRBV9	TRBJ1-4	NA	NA	TGTGCCAGCAGCCTGGAGGGGCTCGCTAATGAAAAACTGTTTTTT	CASSLEGLANEKLFF
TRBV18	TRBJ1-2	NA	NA	TGTGCCAGCTCACCACCGGGGCAGGGTGGCTACACCTTC	CASSPPGQGGYTF
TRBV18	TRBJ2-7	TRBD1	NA	TGTGCCAGCTCACGCGGACAGGGCGAGCAGTACTTC	CASSRGQGEQYF
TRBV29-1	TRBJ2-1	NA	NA	TGCAGCGCTAAAATCGTAAATGAGCAGTTCTTC	CSAKIVNEQFF
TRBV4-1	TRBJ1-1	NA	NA	TGCGCCAGCAGCCCCGCGGGGGTGGACACTGAAGCTTTCTTT	CASSPAGVDTEAFF
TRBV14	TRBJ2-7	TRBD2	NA	TGTGCCAGCAGCCAAGAAGCGGGGGGCCACTACGAGCAGTACTTC	CASSQEAGGHYEQYF
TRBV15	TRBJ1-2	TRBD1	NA	TGTGCCACCAGCAGAGACGGGGACAGGCCAGCTAACTATGGCTACACCTTC	CATSRDGDRPANYGYTF
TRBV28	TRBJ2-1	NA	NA	TGTGCCAGCTCTTTAGGGCGGAGGAACTTCAATGAGCAGTTCTTC	CASSLGRRNFNEQFF
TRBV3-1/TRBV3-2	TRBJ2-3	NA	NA	TGTGCCAGCAGCCAAGATGGAGCGGGCTTCACAGATACGCAGTATTTT	CASSQDGAGFTDTQYF
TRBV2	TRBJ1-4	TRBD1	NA	TGTGCCAGCAGCAACGTCCCGGGACAGGGCCCTAGGGAAAAACTGTTTTTT	CASSNVPGQGPREKLFF
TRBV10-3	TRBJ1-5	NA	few	TGTGCCATCAGTGAGTCGACGCACAATGGGGGGACTCAAGGGCCCCAGCATTTT	CAISESTHNGGTQGPQHF
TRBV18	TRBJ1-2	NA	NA	TGTGCCAGCTCACCGGAGGAGCGGCATGGCTACACCTTC	CASSPEERHGYTF
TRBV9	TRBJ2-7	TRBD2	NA	TGTGCCAGCAGCGTAGGTCTAGCGGGAGGACTCTACGAGCAGTACTTC	CASSVGLAGGLYEQYF
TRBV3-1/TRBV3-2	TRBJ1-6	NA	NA	TGTGCCAGCAGCCAAGATTCGTATAATTCACCCCTCCACTTT	CASSQDSYNSPLHF
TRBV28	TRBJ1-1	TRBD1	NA	TGTGCCAGCAAAACCGGGACAGGGTACACTGAAGCTTTCTTT	CASKTGTGYTEAFF
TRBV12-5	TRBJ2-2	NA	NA	TGTGCTAGTGGTTTAAGCGGGTTGGCCGGGGAGCTGTTTTTT	CASGLSGLAGELFF
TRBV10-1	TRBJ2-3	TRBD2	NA	TGCGCCAGCAGTGAGTCTATAGCGGGAGCGTGGACAGATACGCAGTATTTT	CASSESIAGAWTDTQYF
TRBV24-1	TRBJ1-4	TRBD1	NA	TGTGCCACCAGTGATTCAGGGACAGGGCATGAAAAACTGTTTTTT	CATSDSGTGHEKLFF
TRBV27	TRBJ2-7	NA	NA	TGTGCCAGCAGTTCTACCCATATCAGAGGGAGGTTCTACGAGCAGTACTTC	CASSSTHIRGRFYEQYF